A single sample is the source of the 29 T cell receptor beta chains below, sequenced in a study of CD8 T cells in ankylosing spondylitis. Study-wide results and caveats: A motif in TCR beta, a set of roughly 8 highly homologous variants, appeared characteristic of ankylosing spondylitis blood.

TCRdb analysed the 5' RACE reads with MiXCR anew, one entry per CDR3 protein. This table holds hundreds of thousands of distinct CDR3 sequences, 12% found once. These TCRs' antigens remain unknown. Material for sequencing was blood, either unsorted or a sorted T cell fraction (not recorded which). These receptor sequences come from a male donor with ankylosing spondylitis.

In its sample, this clonotype was seen a few times. The V call is TRBV27, the J call TRBJ1-6, with TRBD1 matching 7 bases. Germline assignment: CDR1 MNHEY and CDR2 SMNVEV (reference sequence). Losses at the gene ends were 4 bases for V and 8 bases for J; bases not matched to a gene: 8. This CDR3 is built from 15 residues. DNA of the CDR3: TGTGCCAGCAGTTCCTCGACAGGGATGGATTCACCCCTCCACTTT. Encoded protein: CASSSSTGMDSPLHF.

This clonotype was detected ten times or more. The chain combines TRBV5-1 with TRBJ2-7; 14 bases agree with TRBD2. Germline CDR1 reads SGHRS; CDR2 reads YFSETQ. Unmatched junction bases numbered 2, after V lost 6 bases and J lost 3 bases. CDR3 length: 14 residues. The CDR3 spells CASTGTSGSYEQYF. CDR3 bases: TGCGCCAGCACGGGGACTAGCGGGAGCTACGAGCAGTACTTC.

The chain joins TRBV4-3 to TRBJ1-2; TRBD1 might be the D (5 bases). There are 14 residues in the CDR3. Trimming cost V 4 bases and J 6 bases, with 15 bases left between them. CDR1 and CDR2 from the germline V gene are LGHNA and YSLEER. CDR3 region: CASSLGPGSHGYTF. In DNA form, the CDR3 reads TGCGCCAGCAGCCTCGGCCCAGGGTCACATGGCTACACCTTC.

This clonotype was counted at least ten times. The rearrangement joins TRBV18 to TRBJ1-5, with 7 bases matching TRBD1. V lost 1 base and J lost 4; bases outside the gene matches: 10. Per germline, CDR1 KGHSH and CDR2 LQKENI. The CDR3 length is 17 residues. The CDR3 sequence: CASSPRSGAGQNQPQHF. The CDR3 bases are TGTGCCAGCTCACCACGGTCTGGGGCGGGACAGAATCAGCCCCAGCATTTT. Variable domain in full (rest from reference TRBV18 and TRBJ1-5): NAGVMQNPRHLVRRRGQEARLRCSPMKGHSHVYWYRQLPEEGLKFMVYLQKENIIDESGMPKERFSAEFPKEGPSILRIQQVVRGDSAAYFCASSPRSGAGQNQPQHFGDGTRLSIL.

This clonotype was counted only a few times. This sequence joins TRBV4-2 and TRBJ2-3; no clear D gene. Germline values: CDR1 LGHNA, CDR2 YNFKEQ. CDR3 length equals 16 residues. V lost 7 bases and J lost 0, with 17 bases in between. The CDR3 DNA sequence: TGTGCCAGCAACCTTACAGCACCTCAGAGCACAGATACGCAGTATTTT. Protein product: CASNLTAPQSTDTQYF.

The V gene is TRBV6-6, the J gene TRBJ1-1, with D hard to call. V lost 5 bases and J 6 bases, leaving 13 bases between the germline ends. The V gene's germline CDR1 is MNHNY and CDR2 SVGAGI (reference sequence). This CDR3 is 13 amino acids long. CDR3 DNA sequence: TGTGCCAGCAGTGCCACTTGGGGTGCTGAAGCTTTCTTT. Translation gives CASSATWGAEAFF.

This clonotype has ten or more counts. The chain is built from TRBV7-2 and TRBJ1-2, with 8 bases that match TRBD1. CDR1 is SGHTA and CDR2 is FQGNSA in the germline V gene. The V segment lost 5 bases and the J segment 3 bases; nucleotides outside the gene matches: 5. The CDR3 has 14 residues. In nucleotides, the CDR3 is TGTGCCAGCAGCGGCGGGACAGGATACTATGGCTACACCTTC. It is translated as CASSGGTGYYGYTF.

The genes are TRBV20-1 and TRBJ1-6; D unclear. CDR3 length equals 17 residues. Trimming cost V 2 bases and J 2 bases, with 16 bases left between them. Germline V lookup: CDR1 DFQATT, CDR2 SNEGSKA (reference sequence). The CDR3 loop reads CSARRYSGVTYNSPLHF. The CDR3 DNA follows: TGCAGTGCTAGAAGGTACTCCGGAGTGACCTATAATTCACCCCTCCACTTT.

This clonotype appeared a few times. The chain recombines TRBV6-1 with TRBJ1-1; the D is unclear. CDR1 is MNHNS and CDR2 is SASEGT in the germline V gene. Deletions cut 5 bases from V and 11 bases from J, with 12 bases between. The CDR3 consists of 11 residues. The CDR3 DNA follows: TGTGCCAGCAGTAAGGCAATGGGGGCTTTCTTT. Translated, it gives CASSKAMGAFF.

This clonotype showed up just a few times. The V call is TRBV7-2, the J call TRBJ1-5, with 10 bases fitting TRBD1. J lost 6 bases, V lost 3 bases, and 2 bases had no gene match. This CDR3 is built from 14 residues. The germline gives CDR1 SGHTA, CDR2 FQGNSA. CDR3 DNA sequence: TGTGCCAGCAGCTTCCGGGACAGGGGTCAGCCCCAGCATTTT. Translating it yields CASSFRDRGQPQHF.

This clonotype was seen only a few times. The rearrangement joins TRBV11-3 to TRBJ2-1, with 8 bases fitting TRBD1. The CDR3 extends over 13 amino acids. Germline trimming cut 8 bases from V and 6 bases from J; bases unmatched to any gene: 6. From germline, CDR1 is SGHNT and CDR2 YENEEA. CDR3 loop: CASGSGGRNEQFF. CDR3 bases: TGTGCCAGCGGTTCAGGGGGCCGCAATGAGCAGTTCTTC.

This clonotype was counted at least ten times. The chain carries TRBV3-1 and TRBJ2-1, with D hard to call. Between the trimmed V and J ends, which lost 4 bases and 2 bases, there was a span of 6 bases. The CDR3 loop spans 13 amino acids. Germline assignment: CDR1 LGHDT and CDR2 YNNKEL (reference sequence). CDR3 DNA sequence: TGTGCCAGCAGCCGTGGGACCTACAATGAGCAGTTCTTC. Amino acids: CASSRGTYNEQFF.

Ten or more counts support this clonotype. CDR3 in DNA: TGCAGCGCCTCGAAATGGACAGGACCCCAAGAGACCCAGTACTTC. Residues: CSASKWTGPQETQYF. This chain joins TRBV29-1 and TRBJ2-5, with TRBD1 matching 7 bases. Germline trimming cut 7 bases from V and 1 base from J; bases unmatched to any gene: 12. Germline values: CDR1 SQVTM, CDR2 ANQGSEA. The length of the CDR3 is 15 residues.

The chain recombines TRBV4-3 with TRBJ1-2; D not resolved. The length of the CDR3 is 16 residues. Between the trimmed V and J ends, which lost 4 bases and 4 bases, there was a span of 19 bases. The germline gives CDR1 LGHNA, CDR2 YSLEER. CDR3 nucleotide sequence: TGCGCCAGCAGCCGAGCATTGGGAGTGCTTTCCTATGGCTACACCTTC. This translates into CASSRALGVLSYGYTF.

This chain joins TRBV4-1 and TRBJ2-5, with 13 bases matching TRBD2. The germline V gene has CDR1 MGHRA and CDR2 YSYEKL. The CDR3 totals 17 residues. The V segment lost 4 bases and the J segment 4 bases; nucleotides outside the gene matches: 9. In DNA, the CDR3 is TGCGCCAGCAGCCCCGGACTAGCGGGGGACAGTCCAGAGACCCAGTACTTC. Encoded protein: CASSPGLAGDSPETQYF.

This clonotype has ten or more counts. The gene calls are TRBV29-1 and TRBJ1-1, with no clear D. Germline CDR1 and CDR2: SQVTM and ANQGSEA. There are 10 residues in the CDR3. The V gene lost 4 bases and the J gene lost 6 bases, with 6 bases spanning the gap. The CDR3 loop is CSVGRPEAFF. In DNA, the CDR3 is TGCAGCGTTGGTAGGCCTGAAGCTTTCTTT.

This clonotype was counted between two and nine times. The chain combines TRBV25-1 with TRBJ1-6, with 8 positions matching TRBD1. The CDR3 runs to 13 residues. Losses at the gene ends were 4 bases for V and 9 bases for J; bases not matched to a gene: 2. From germline, CDR1 is MGHDK and CDR2 SYGVNS. CDR3 nucleotides: TGTGCCAGCAGTGGGACAGGGACTTCACCCCTCCACTTT. This codes for CASSGTGTSPLHF.

In its sample, this clonotype was seen a few times. Here the CDR3 DNA reads TGTGCCATCAGTGAGTGGGGGACGCGAGAGCAGTACTTC. It specifies CAISEWGTREQYF. The chain recombines TRBV10-3 with TRBJ2-7, with D perhaps TRBD1 or TRBD2 (5 bases each). V lost 1 base and J 7 bases, leaving 11 bases between the germline ends. This CDR3 has 13 amino acids. The germline V gene encodes CDR1 ENHRY and CDR2 SYGVKD.

This clonotype has a count of ten or more. The chain joins TRBV12-3 or TRBV12-4 to TRBJ2-3, with D perhaps matching TRBD2 (6 bases). The V and J ends lost 10 bases and 1 base respectively, with 21 bases between them. The CDR3 covers 16 residues. CDR3 bases: TGTGCCACCTCTCTTCCGCGAACGGGGGGCACAGATACGCAGTATTTT. Translating gives CATSLPRTGGTDTQYF.

As to this clonotype: With a much larger clone just one base away, this may be a read error. It is likely a read error, because the conserved phenylalanine at the end of the CDR3 is missing. The DNA is omitted, as the CDR3 cannot be located on it reliably, and the CDR3 follows TCRdb's listing. The chain combines TRBV12-3 or TRBV12-4 with TRBJ2-1; TRBD2, the table's D call, was not compared with the DNA. The CDR3 is made up of 11 amino acids, end residues included. CDR3 region: CASSSLSREFL.

On this clonotype itself: A read error may be the cause here, since a much bigger clone is one base away. The V and J genes are TRBV6-1 and TRBJ2-5, with D maybe TRBD2 (5 bases). This CDR3 has 17 residues. Germline V lookup: CDR1 MNHNS, CDR2 SASEGT. As DNA, the CDR3 is TGTGCCCGCAGCCATACCCCCTTCCCTGCGGGCCAAGAGACCCAGTACTTC. It translates to CARSHTPFPAGQETQYF.

This clonotype appeared many times. The V and J genes are TRBV5-1 and TRBJ2-2, with a tentative D call TRBD1 (5 bases). The CDR3 is 15 residues long. Germline assignment: CDR1 SGHRS and CDR2 YFSETQ. The ends were cut back, 0 bases at V and 1 base at J, with 7 bases in the middle. CDR3 DNA sequence: TGCGCCAGCAGCTTGGGCACAGGGAACACCGGGGAGCTGTTTTTT. Amino acids: CASSLGTGNTGELFF. Variable domain in full (rest from reference TRBV5-1 and TRBJ2-2): KAGVTQTPRYLIKTRGQQVTLSCSPISGHRSVSWYQQTPGQGLQFLFEYFSETQRNKGNFPGRFSGRQFSNSRSEMNVSTLELGDSALYLCASSLGTGNTGELFFGEGSRLTVL.

DNA of the CDR3: TGTGCCAGCAGCCCCAGAGGGGATAACTATGGCTACACCTTC. It translates to CASSPRGDNYGYTF. This chain connects TRBV4-2 to TRBJ1-2; a possible D gene is TRBD1 (5 bases). The CDR3 is made up of 14 amino acids. Per germline, CDR1 LGHNA and CDR2 YNFKEQ. V was shortened by 4 bases and J by 1 base, with 10 bases between the two germline ends.

The V gene is TRBV29-1, the J gene TRBJ2-3, with D tentatively TRBD1 (5 bases). The germline CDR1 and CDR2 sequences are SQVTM and ANQGSEA. V lost 1 base and J lost 5, with 10 bases in between. CDR3 length equals 13 residues. The CDR3 DNA reads TGCAGCGTTGAAGCAGGGTCTGTAGATACGCAGTATTTT. Protein sequence: CSVEAGSVDTQYF.

This clonotype was observed at least ten times. The chain is built from TRBV29-1 and TRBJ2-2; 8 bases are shared with TRBD1. The CDR3 is 13 residues long. From germline, CDR1 is SQVTM and CDR2 ANQGSEA. Trimming took 7 bases from V and 5 from J; bases not matched to a gene: 6. This CDR3 reads CSAWTGWTGELFF. CDR3 DNA: TGCAGCGCCTGGACAGGGTGGACCGGGGAGCTGTTTTTT.

This clonotype was recorded many times. This chain uses TRBV5-1 with TRBJ2-1; no reliable D call. V gave up 0 bases and J gave up 5 bases, with 6 bases separating them. The CDR3 is made up of 13 amino acids. Germline V lookup: CDR1 SGHRS, CDR2 YFSETQ. The chain's CDR3 is CASSLGVNNEQFF. In nucleotides, the CDR3 is TGCGCCAGCAGCTTGGGGGTCAACAATGAGCAGTTCTTC.

This clonotype was recorded at least ten times. The chain has TRBV5-1 and TRBJ1-1; 11 bases are a match to TRBD1. The ends lost 4 bases at V and 4 bases at J; junction bases unmatched: 9. This CDR3 is built from 16 residues. Germline V gene data show CDR1 as SGHRS and CDR2 as YFSETQ. CDR3 nucleotide sequence: TGCGCCAGCAGCGCGGGACAGGGGGATGCTCGCACTGAAGCTTTCTTT. As protein: CASSAGQGDARTEAFF.

The CDR3 nucleotides read TGCGCCAGCAGCTTCCTAAGCGGGAGCTCCTACGAGCAGTACTTC. Its translation is CASSFLSGSSYEQYF. The chain employs TRBV5-1 and TRBJ2-7; 8 bases are a match to TRBD2. Trimming cost V 2 bases and J 0 bases; bases outside gene matches: 4. The V gene's germline CDR1 is SGHRS and CDR2 YFSETQ. CDR3 length: 15 residues.

This clonotype turned up a few times. V and J are TRBV5-1 and TRBJ2-1; 10 bases are shared with TRBD2. The V gene end was trimmed by 2 bases and the J gene end by 9 bases; junction bases not matched to a gene: 11. The CDR3 has 16 amino acids. Germline CDR1 and CDR2: SGHRS and YFSETQ. The CDR3 region is CASSFMPSGSEGEQFF. CDR3 DNA sequence: TGCGCCAGCAGCTTTATGCCTAGCGGGAGTGAAGGTGAGCAGTTCTTC.